This T cell receptor (beta chain) appears in the sequencing data of a study of blood T cell repertoires in COVID-19. At the level of the study: Material from acute and convalescent COVID-19 was sourced from the United States, Italy and Spain. Sources were T cells, B-cell-depleted T cells, or PBMCs; the material itself was cDNA or gDNA.

This clone was recorded only once. In the authors' workflow: Quantification of nucleated cells was approximated via reference gene primer amplification. Sequenced by immunoSEQ multiplex PCR; TCRdb stores in-frame clones only, minus some. From that table come the V and J calls and clone size; the DNA was used to work out D and trimming. Here the sample spans 90,000 or so clones, 55% to 80% being singletons. Sequences were obtained from peripheral blood. The receptor was isolated from a woman in her sixties or seventies in a cohort sampled during active or convalescent COVID-19.

CDR3 nucleotide sequence: TGTGCCAGCTCACGGGACAGGGGGAATGAGCAGTTCTTC. It specifies CASSRDRGNEQFF. The chain is built from TRBV18 and TRBJ2-1; 11 bases match TRBD1. Germline CDR1 KGHSH, CDR2 LQKENI. This CDR3 is 13 amino acids long. Germline trimming cut 4 bases from V and 7 bases from J; bases unmatched to any gene: 0.